This passage covers 29 T cell receptor beta chains from one sample sequenced in a study of regulatory T cells in long-lasting Graves disease. With iRepertoire HTBI primers and Arm-PCR of CDR3 regions, TCR beta libraries were built. TCRdb fed the multiplex PCR reads into MiXCR, producing one record per CDR3 protein. There are more than 450,000 distinct CDR3 sequences in the sample; 12% occur only once, and roughly 8.9% lies in the top ten. The time point denotes: newly diagnosed GD, antithyroid drugs for less than 3 months. There was RNA extracted from PBMCs, and the TCR library was made from it. These data are also associated with another study on T cells in Graves' hyperthyroidism and ophthalmopathy.

The sample here was peripheral blood mononuclear cells (PBMCs), taken at new diagnosis, from a patient treated with antithyroid drugs. These receptors all come from a woman aged 25 to 45 with Graves disease.

This chain links TRBV29-1 with TRBJ1-1, with D perhaps TRBD1 (6 bases). Germline V gene sequence: CDR1 SQVTM, CDR2 ANQGSEA. CDR3 length: 12 amino acids. Between the trimmed V and J ends, which lost 7 bases and 5 bases, there was a span of 14 bases. DNA of the CDR3: TGCAGCGCGGTCACAGGGTTTACTGAAGCTTTCTTT. It specifies CSAVTGFTEAFF.

The chain combines TRBV7-8 with TRBJ2-1; TRBD2 aligns across 7 bases. The length of the CDR3 is 15 residues. The germline gives CDR1 SGHVS, CDR2 FQNEAQ. Germline trimming cut 1 base from V and 7 bases from J; bases unmatched to any gene: 7. The CDR3 DNA follows: TGTGCCAGCAGCTTAGTGGGCCGGGGGGAAAATGAGCAGTTCTTC. Its translation is CASSLVGRGENEQFF. The full variable domain, with the rest looked up from reference TRBV7-8 and TRBJ2-1, is GAGVSQSPRYKVAKRGQDVALRCDPISGHVSLFWYQQALGQGPEFLTYFQNEAQLDKSGLPSDRFFAERPEGSVSTLKIQRTQQEDSAVYLCASSLVGRGENEQFFGPGTRLTVL.

Concerning this clonotype itself: Just one base apart from a much larger clone, this may be a read error. V gene TRBV7-3 combines with J gene TRBJ2-1; perhaps TRBD1 as D (6 bases). Per the germline V gene, CDR1 is SGHTA and CDR2 is FQGTGA. The CDR3 loop spans 14 amino acids. CDR3 loop: CACSPRDIRSEQFF. The DNA of the CDR3 is TGTGCCTGCAGCCCCAGGGACATTAGAAGCGAGCAGTTCTTC.

With respect to this clonotype: Given a much more abundant clone one base away, this may be a read error. The rearrangement uses TRBV3-1 and TRBJ2-2, with D uncertain. The CDR3 contains 15 residues. The V end lost 6 bases, the J end lost 2 bases, and 13 bases lay between the germline ends. CDR1 is LGHDT and CDR2 is YNNKEL in the germline V gene (reference sequence). The CDR3 loop reads CASRQNAGNTGELFF. The CDR3 DNA sequence: TGTGCCAGCAGACAGAACGCAGGCAACACCGGGGAGCTGTTTTTT.

This clonotype showed up many times. This rearrangement joins TRBV2 to TRBJ1-5; D is ambiguous. The CDR3 is 15 residues long. V was clipped by 1 base and J by 1 base, with 8 bases between them. Germline CDR1 is SNHLY and CDR2 is FYNNEI. The CDR3 loop reads CASSEGESSNQPQHF. The CDR3 region has the DNA TGTGCCAGCAGTGAAGGGGAATCGAGCAATCAGCCCCAGCATTTT.

Worth noting for this clonotype: With only one base between it and a far larger clone, this is likely a read error. The chain uses TRBV11-1 and TRBJ2-7; the match to TRBD2 covers 11 bases. The CDR3 loop spans 13 amino acids. Germline-derived CDR1 and CDR2 are SGHAT and FQDESV (reference sequence). The DNA for the CDR3 is TGTGCCAGCAGGACTAGCGGGACCTACGAGCAGTGCTTC. Protein: CASRTSGTYEQCF.

This clonotype was observed a few times. This clone may be a read error of a much larger clone one base away. The chain joins TRBV7-9 to TRBJ1-5; unclear D gene. Germline CDR1 SEHNR, CDR2 FQNEAQ (reference sequence). The V and J ends lost 4 bases and 8 bases respectively, with 15 bases between them. There are 14 residues in the CDR3. The CDR3 nucleotides read TGTGCCAGCAGCTACGGCGGAGGGAACAAGCCCCAGCATTTT. As protein: CASSYGGGNKPQHF.

V and J are TRBV29-1 and TRBJ2-2; no reliable D call. The V gene lost 5 bases and the J gene lost 6 bases, with 10 bases spanning the gap. This CDR3 contains 12 residues. The germline V gene has CDR1 SQVTM and CDR2 ANQGSEA. The CDR3 here is CSVRVMAGELFF. CDR3 DNA sequence: TGCAGCGTTCGGGTAATGGCCGGGGAGCTGTTTTTT.

In this sample, this clonotype turned up many times. This chain joins TRBV7-9 and TRBJ1-1, with 7 nucleotides matching TRBD1. This CDR3 spans 15 amino acids. Trimming took 5 bases from V and 1 from J; bases not matched to a gene: 7. Germline V gives CDR1 SEHNR, CDR2 FQNEAQ (reference sequence). CDR3 sequence: CASSVQGITNTEAFF. As DNA, the CDR3 is TGTGCCAGCAGCGTACAGGGGATTACGAACACTGAAGCTTTCTTT.

This clonotype came up many times. CDR3 sequence (DNA): TGTGCCAGCAGCTCCCTAGGACGGACCCGAGGGGAAAAACTGTTTTTT. Translated, it gives CASSSLGRTRGEKLFF. The genes are TRBV7-2 and TRBJ1-4, with D hard to call. From germline, CDR1 is SGHTA and CDR2 FQGNSA. The CDR3 spans 16 residues. Trimming removed 4 bases from V and 8 bases from J, with 20 bases in between.

There are many counts of this clonotype. This chain links TRBV7-8 with TRBJ2-7; 8 bases match TRBD2. Germline CDR1 reads SGHVS; CDR2 reads FQNEAQ. The V segment lost 5 bases and the J segment 12 bases; nucleotides outside the gene matches: 15. There are 14 residues in the CDR3. The DNA of the CDR3 is TGTGCCAGCAGCCGCGGATGGGAGCGGGAGAGGTTGTACTTC. Translation: CASSRGWERERLYF.

The chain couples TRBV19 to TRBJ2-3; D tentatively fits TRBD1 or TRBD2 (5 bases each). Trimming shortened V by 5 bases and J by 1 base, and 13 bases separated the two germline ends. CDR1 and CDR2 (germline): LNHDA, SQIVND (reference sequence). This CDR3 is built from 15 residues. The CDR3, as DNA: TGTGCCAGTAGTCTCGGGGCGACCCGCACAGATACGCAGTATTTT. This encodes CASSLGATRTDTQYF.

This clonotype was observed many times. The chain couples TRBV11-3 to TRBJ1-6, with unresolved D. The CDR3 is 13 amino acids. Germline CDR1 reads SGHNT; CDR2 reads YENEEA. Trimming removed 6 bases at V and 7 bases at J, with 10 bases between. Here the CDR3 reads CASRGSGNSPLHF. For the CDR3, the DNA is TGTGCCAGCAGGGGCAGTGGCAATTCACCCCTCCACTTT.

In its sample, this clonotype was seen once. J is TRBJ2-1 and V is TRBV6-4, with 8 bases lining up with TRBD2. V shed 5 bases and J 4 bases; nucleotides not matched to a gene: 7. CDR3 size: 15 residues. Looked up from germline, CDR1 is MRHNA and CDR2 is SNTAGT. The CDR3 nucleotides read TGTGCCAGCAGTCTGACTAGCGATACTTACAATGAGCAGTTCTTC. Amino acid sequence: CASSLTSDTYNEQFF.

Details on this clonotype: At one of its ends the junction is not consistent with the germline gene, which may arise from a read error. This rearrangement joins TRBV28 to TRBJ1-2; D unclear. The germline V gene encodes CDR1 MDHEN and CDR2 SYDVKM. This CDR3 spans 11 amino acids. For the CDR3, the DNA is TGTACCAGCAGTTTCCCGTATGGCTACACCTTC. This codes for CTSSFPYGYTF.

This clonotype was picked up many times. The V and J genes are TRBV29-1 and TRBJ2-3; 10 bases line up with TRBD2. CDR1 and CDR2 (germline): SQVTM, ANQGSEA. The CDR3 sequence is 15 residues long. V shed 0 bases, J shed 4 bases, and the junction held 4 bases outside the gene matches. CDR3 protein: CSVEDIAGGSDTQYF. The CDR3 DNA is TGCAGCGTTGAAGATATAGCGGGAGGATCAGATACGCAGTATTTT.

This clonotype was counted at least ten times. This sequence joins TRBV6-2 or TRBV6-3 and TRBJ2-5; TRBD2 matches at 10 bases. This CDR3 has 18 residues. Losses at the gene ends were 0 bases for V and 5 bases for J; bases not matched to a gene: 12. The V gene's germline CDR1 is MNHEY and CDR2 SVGEGT. CDR3 residues: CASSYSTASGSDVETQYF. The CDR3 region has the DNA TGTGCCAGCAGTTACTCGACGGCTAGCGGGAGTGATGTGGAGACCCAGTACTTC.

Many counts were recorded for this clonotype. This chain links TRBV12-3 or TRBV12-4 with TRBJ1-1, with D hard to call. Trimming stripped 0 bases from V and 5 bases from J, with 10 bases between. This CDR3 has 14 amino acids. DNA for the CDR3: TGTGCCAGCAGTTTAGCCGCTACGAGTACTGAAGCTTTCTTT. Translated, it gives CASSLAATSTEAFF.

This clonotype was recorded many times. The rearrangement joins TRBV20-1 to TRBJ2-1; TRBD2 matches at 11 bases. The CDR3 is made up of 17 amino acids. Trimming took 5 bases from V and 0 from J; bases not matched to a gene: 9. Germline V gene lookup returns CDR1 DFQATT and CDR2 SNEGSKA (reference sequence). This CDR3 is CSAPGLADWTSYNEQFF. The CDR3 region has the DNA TGCAGTGCTCCGGGACTAGCGGATTGGACCTCCTACAATGAGCAGTTCTTC.

Points on this clonotype: This sequence may be a read error, since a much larger clone differs from it by one base. V gene TRBV24-1 combines with J gene TRBJ2-1, with D perhaps matching TRBD2 (6 bases). CDR1 is KGHDR, CDR2 SFDVKD, per germline. This CDR3 spans 14 amino acids. CDR3 bases: TGTACCACCAGTGATCTCGTCCGGGAGTATGAGCAGTTCTTC. This translates into CTTSDLVREYEQFF.

This clonotype appeared many times. The chain couples TRBV7-9 to TRBJ2-3; D may be TRBD1 or TRBD2 (5 bases each). The V end was cut by 4 bases, the J end by 1 base, with 18 bases between. CDR1 and CDR2 (germline): SEHNR, FQNEAQ (reference sequence). The CDR3 totals 17 residues. CDR3 sequence reads: CASSSGATLGGTDTQYF. CDR3 coding DNA: TGTGCCAGCAGCTCCGGGGCAACTTTGGGTGGCACAGATACGCAGTATTTT.

This clonotype was counted between two and nine times. Being one base from a much bigger clone, this may be a read error. V gene TRBV12-3 or TRBV12-4 combines with J gene TRBJ1-4; the match to TRBD1 covers 8 bases. The CDR3 extends over 14 amino acids. V shed 8 bases and J 8 bases; nucleotides not matched to a gene: 10. CDR3 protein: CASGTGTGGEKLFF. As DNA, the CDR3 is TGTGCCAGCGGCACCGGGACAGGAGGGGAAAAACTGTTTTTT.

The J gene is TRBJ2-7, the V gene TRBV29-1; 14 bases map to TRBD2. CDR1 is SQVTM, CDR2 ANQGSEA, per germline. This CDR3 spans 14 amino acids. Trimming removed 6 bases from V and 5 bases from J; junction bases left unmatched: 6. The CDR3 reads CSVTGLAGDHEQYF. As DNA, the CDR3 is TGCAGCGTCACGGGACTAGCGGGAGACCACGAGCAGTACTTC.

The CDR3 protein is CASSVGTGSREKLFF. CDR3 nucleotides: TGTGCCAGCAGCGTAGGGACAGGGTCCCGTGAAAAACTGTTTTTT. V is TRBV9 and J is TRBJ1-4; 8 positions agree with TRBD1. After removal of 0 bases from V and 7 bases from J, the junction contained 5 bases not matched to a gene. The V gene's germline CDR1 is SGDLS and CDR2 YYNGEE. CDR3 length: 15 residues.

This clonotype has ten or more counts. The CDR3 spells CASSLGAGDRETQYF. Written as DNA, the CDR3 is TGTGCCAGCAGCCTTGGGGCGGGAGACAGGGAGACCCAGTACTTC. The chain recombines TRBV7-2 with TRBJ2-5; D is possibly TRBD2 (7 bases). Per germline, CDR1 SGHTA and CDR2 FQGNSA. V gave up 5 bases and J gave up 5 bases, with 18 bases separating them. CDR3 size: 15 residues. Variable domain in full (rest from reference TRBV7-2 and TRBJ2-5): GAGVSQSPSNKVTEKGKDVELRCDPISGHTALYWYRQSLGQGLEFLIYFQGNSAPDKSGLPSDRFSAERTGGSVSTLTIQRTQQEDSAVYLCASSLGAGDRETQYFGPGTRLLVL.

The chain is built from TRBV6-1 and TRBJ2-7; 14 nucleotides align to TRBD2. Germline V gene lookup returns CDR1 MNHNS and CDR2 SASEGT. This CDR3 has 15 amino acids. The trim removed 6 bases at V and 7 bases at J, leaving 8 bases unmatched. This CDR3 is CASRGLAGVAREQYF. The CDR3 DNA follows: TGTGCCAGCAGGGGACTAGCGGGAGTAGCAAGGGAGCAGTACTTC.

This clonotype was seen at least ten times. The V gene is TRBV28, the J gene TRBJ2-4; D call uncertain. The CDR3 is made up of 15 amino acids. V lost 6 bases to trimming and J lost 3 bases, with 15 bases between them. The V gene's germline CDR1 is MDHEN and CDR2 SYDVKM. The CDR3 bases are TGTGCCAGCAGCTTGGCGGCGGACCTCAAAAACATTCAGTACTTC. Amino acids: CASSLAADLKNIQYF.

This clonotype was picked up many times. The chain couples TRBV2 to TRBJ1-5; D unresolved. This CDR3 comprises 15 residues. V lost 4 bases and J lost 6, with 16 bases in between. Germline assignment: CDR1 SNHLY and CDR2 FYNNEI. CDR3 in DNA: TGTGCCAGCAGTGTAATGTTTAGTGGAAGTCAGCCCCAGCATTTT. This encodes CASSVMFSGSQPQHF.

Note on this clonotype: Likely a read error: the CDR3 ends without its conserved phenylalanine or tryptophan. The V and J genes are TRBV2 and TRBJ1-2; TRBD1 aligns across 9 bases. Germline trimming cut 7 bases from V and 8 bases from J; bases unmatched to any gene: 8. There are 13 residues in the CDR3. Per the germline V gene, CDR1 is SNHLY and CDR2 is FYNNEI. In DNA form, the CDR3 reads TGTGCCAGCACCCTAGAGACAGGGGGAGGCTACACCCTC. It specifies CASTLETGGGYTL.